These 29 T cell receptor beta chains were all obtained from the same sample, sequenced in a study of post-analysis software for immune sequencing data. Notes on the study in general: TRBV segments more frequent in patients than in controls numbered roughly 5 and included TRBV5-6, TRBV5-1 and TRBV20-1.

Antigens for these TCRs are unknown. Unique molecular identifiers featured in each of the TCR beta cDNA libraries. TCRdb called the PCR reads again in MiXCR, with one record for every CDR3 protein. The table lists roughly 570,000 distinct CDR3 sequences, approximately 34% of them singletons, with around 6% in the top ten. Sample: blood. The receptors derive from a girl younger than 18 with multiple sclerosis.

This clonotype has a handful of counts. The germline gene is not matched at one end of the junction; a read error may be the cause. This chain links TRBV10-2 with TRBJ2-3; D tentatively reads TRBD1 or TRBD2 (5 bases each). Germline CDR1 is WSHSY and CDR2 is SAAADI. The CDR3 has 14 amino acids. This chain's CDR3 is CASIEGLITDTQYF. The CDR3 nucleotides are TGCGCCAGCATTGAGGGGCTGATCACAGATACGCAGTATTTT.

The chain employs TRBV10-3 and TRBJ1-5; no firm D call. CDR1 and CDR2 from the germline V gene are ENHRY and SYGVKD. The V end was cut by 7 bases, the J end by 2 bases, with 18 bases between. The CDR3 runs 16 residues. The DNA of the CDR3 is TGTGCCATCATCGAGAGGCACGGCACAGGCAATCAGCCCCAGCATTTT. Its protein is CAIIERHGTGNQPQHF.

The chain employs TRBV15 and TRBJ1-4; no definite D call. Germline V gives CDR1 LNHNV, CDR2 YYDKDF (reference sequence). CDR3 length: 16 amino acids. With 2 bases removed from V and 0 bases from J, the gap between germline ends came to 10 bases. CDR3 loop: CATSRPHISTNEKLFF. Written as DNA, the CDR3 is TGTGCCACCAGCAGACCTCACATATCAACTAATGAAAAACTGTTTTTT.

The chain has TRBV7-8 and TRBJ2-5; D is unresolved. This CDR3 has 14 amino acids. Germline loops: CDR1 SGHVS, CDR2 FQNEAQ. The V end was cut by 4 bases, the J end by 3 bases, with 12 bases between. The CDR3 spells CASSSSGWKETQYF. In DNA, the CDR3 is TGTGCCAGCAGCTCCTCGGGTTGGAAAGAGACCCAGTACTTC.

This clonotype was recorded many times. The CDR3 region is CATSDAHLAGGQETQYF. The CDR3 DNA reads TGTGCCACCAGTGATGCCCACCTAGCGGGGGGACAAGAGACCCAGTACTTC. The chain recombines TRBV24-1 with TRBJ2-5, with TRBD2 identical over 11 bases. CDR1 is KGHDR, CDR2 SFDVKD, per germline. The trim removed 3 bases at V and 2 bases at J, leaving 7 bases unmatched. This CDR3 is built from 17 residues.

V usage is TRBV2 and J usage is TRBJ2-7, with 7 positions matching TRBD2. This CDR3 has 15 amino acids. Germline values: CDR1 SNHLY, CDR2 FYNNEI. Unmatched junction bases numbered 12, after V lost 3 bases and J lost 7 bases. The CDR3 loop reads CASSEGRDYYNEQYF. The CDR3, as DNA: TGTGCCAGCAGTGAGGGCCGGGACTATTACAATGAGCAGTACTTC.

The CDR3 protein is CASSSPRGGDTEAFF. CDR3 nucleotides: TGTGCCAGCAGCTCCCCAAGAGGGGGGGACACTGAAGCTTTCTTT. The V and J genes are TRBV7-6 and TRBJ1-1; D possibly corresponds to TRBD1 (6 bases). Germline V gives CDR1 SGHVS, CDR2 FNYEAQ. This CDR3 is built from 15 residues. Between the trimmed V and J ends, which lost 4 bases and 3 bases, there was a span of 15 bases.

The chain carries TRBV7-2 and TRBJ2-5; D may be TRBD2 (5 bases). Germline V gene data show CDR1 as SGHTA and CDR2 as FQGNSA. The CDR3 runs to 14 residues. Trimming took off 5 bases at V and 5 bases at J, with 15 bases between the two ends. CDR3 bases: TGTGCCAGCAGCCTTATTTCTAGCAAGGAGACCCAGTACTTC. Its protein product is CASSLISSKETQYF.

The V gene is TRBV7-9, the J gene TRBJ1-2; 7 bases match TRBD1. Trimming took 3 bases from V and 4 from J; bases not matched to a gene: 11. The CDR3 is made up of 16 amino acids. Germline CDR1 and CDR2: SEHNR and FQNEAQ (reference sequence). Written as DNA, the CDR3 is TGTGCCAGCAGCTTGGGACTGGGACAGCACCTCTATGGCTACACCTTC. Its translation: CASSLGLGQHLYGYTF.

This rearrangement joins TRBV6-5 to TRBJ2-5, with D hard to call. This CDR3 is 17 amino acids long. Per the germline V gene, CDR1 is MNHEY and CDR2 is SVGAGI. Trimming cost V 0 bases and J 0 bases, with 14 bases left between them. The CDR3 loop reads CASSYSWARTYQETQYF. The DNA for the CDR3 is TGTGCCAGCAGTTACTCTTGGGCTAGAACGTACCAAGAGACCCAGTACTTC.

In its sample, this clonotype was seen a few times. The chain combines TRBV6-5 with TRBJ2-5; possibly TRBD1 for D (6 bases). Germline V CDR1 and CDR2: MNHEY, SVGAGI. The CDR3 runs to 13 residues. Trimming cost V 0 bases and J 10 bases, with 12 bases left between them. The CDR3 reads CASSYSSGGHQYF. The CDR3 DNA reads TGTGCCAGCAGTTACTCCTCTGGGGGACACCAGTACTTC.

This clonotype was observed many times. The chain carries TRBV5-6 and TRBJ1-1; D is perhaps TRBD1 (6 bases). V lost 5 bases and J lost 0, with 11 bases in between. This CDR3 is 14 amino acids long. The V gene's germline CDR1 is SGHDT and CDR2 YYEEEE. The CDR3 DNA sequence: TGTGCCAGCAGTACAGGGCATCTGAACACTGAAGCTTTCTTT. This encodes CASSTGHLNTEAFF.

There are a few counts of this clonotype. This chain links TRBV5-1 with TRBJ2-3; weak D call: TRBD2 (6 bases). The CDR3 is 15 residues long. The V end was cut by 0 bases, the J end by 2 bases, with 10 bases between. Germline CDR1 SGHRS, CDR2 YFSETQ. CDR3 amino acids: CASSLGGGTTDTQYF. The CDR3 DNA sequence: TGCGCCAGCAGCTTGGGAGGAGGGACCACAGATACGCAGTATTTT.

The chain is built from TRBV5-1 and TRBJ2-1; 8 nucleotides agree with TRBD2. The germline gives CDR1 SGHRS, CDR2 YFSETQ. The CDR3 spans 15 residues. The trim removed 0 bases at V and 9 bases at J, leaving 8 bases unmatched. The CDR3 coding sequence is TGCGCCAGCAGCTTGGAACCGGGGGGGCTGGGTGAGCAGTTCTTC. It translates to CASSLEPGGLGEQFF.

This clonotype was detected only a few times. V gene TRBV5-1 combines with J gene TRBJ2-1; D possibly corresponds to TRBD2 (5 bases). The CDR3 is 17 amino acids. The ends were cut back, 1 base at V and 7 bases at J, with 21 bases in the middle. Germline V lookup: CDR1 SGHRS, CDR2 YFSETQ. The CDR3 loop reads CASSLFFSGAVINEQFF. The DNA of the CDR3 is TGCGCCAGCAGCTTGTTTTTCAGCGGCGCGGTGATAAATGAGCAGTTCTTC.

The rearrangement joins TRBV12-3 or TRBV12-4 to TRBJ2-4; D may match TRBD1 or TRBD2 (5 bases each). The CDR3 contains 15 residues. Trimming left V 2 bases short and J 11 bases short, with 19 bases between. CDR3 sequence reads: CASSLPGTPGTVQYF. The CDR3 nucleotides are TGTGCCAGCAGTTTACCCGGGACCCCAGGAACGGTTCAGTACTTC.

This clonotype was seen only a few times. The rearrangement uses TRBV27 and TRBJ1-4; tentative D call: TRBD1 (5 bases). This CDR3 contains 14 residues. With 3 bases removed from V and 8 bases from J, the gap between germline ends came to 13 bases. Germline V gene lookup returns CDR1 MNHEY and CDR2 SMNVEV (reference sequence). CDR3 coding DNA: TGTGCCAGCAGTTTGTTCTGGGGCGGGGAAAAACTGTTTTTT. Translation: CASSLFWGGEKLFF.

CDR3 in amino acids: CASSSASNPTDTQYF. DNA of the CDR3: TGTGCCAGCAGCTCGGCCTCTAACCCTACAGATACGCAGTATTTT. This chain uses TRBV7-9 with TRBJ2-3; the D is unclear. In germline, CDR1 is SEHNR, CDR2 FQNEAQ (reference sequence). CDR3 length: 15 amino acids. Trimming took off 4 bases at V and 3 bases at J, with 14 bases between the two ends.

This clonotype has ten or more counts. CDR3 amino acids: CSVLSGSTDTQYF. In DNA, the CDR3 is TGCAGCGTTCTTTCGGGGAGCACAGATACGCAGTATTTT. The chain carries TRBV29-1 and TRBJ2-3, with a tentative D call TRBD2 (5 bases). The V and J ends lost 5 bases and 0 bases respectively, with 9 bases between them. This CDR3 spans 13 amino acids. CDR1 is SQVTM and CDR2 is ANQGSEA in the germline V gene.

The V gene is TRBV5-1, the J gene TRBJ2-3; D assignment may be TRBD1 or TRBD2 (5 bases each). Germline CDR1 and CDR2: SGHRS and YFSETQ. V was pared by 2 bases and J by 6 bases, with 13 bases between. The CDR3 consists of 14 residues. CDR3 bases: TGCGCCAGCAGCTTAGAAGACGGGGCGGATACGCAGTATTTT. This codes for CASSLEDGADTQYF.

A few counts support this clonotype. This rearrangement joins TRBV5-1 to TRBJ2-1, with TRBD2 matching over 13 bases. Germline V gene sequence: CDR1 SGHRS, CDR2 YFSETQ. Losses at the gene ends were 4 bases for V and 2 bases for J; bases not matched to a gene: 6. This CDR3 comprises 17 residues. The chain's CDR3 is CASSRWTSGGTYNEQFF. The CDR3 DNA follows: TGCGCCAGCAGCCGCTGGACTAGCGGGGGAACCTACAATGAGCAGTTCTTC. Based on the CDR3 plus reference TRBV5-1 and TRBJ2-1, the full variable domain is KAGVTQTPRYLIKTRGQQVTLSCSPISGHRSVSWYQQTPGQGLQFLFEYFSETQRNKGNFPGRFSGRQFSNSRSEMNVSTLELGDSALYLCASSRWTSGGTYNEQFFGPGTRLTVL.

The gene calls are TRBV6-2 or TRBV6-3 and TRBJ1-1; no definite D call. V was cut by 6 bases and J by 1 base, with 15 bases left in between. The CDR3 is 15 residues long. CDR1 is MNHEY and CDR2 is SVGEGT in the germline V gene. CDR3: CASRLTSGWNTEAFF. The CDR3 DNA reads TGTGCCAGCAGGTTGACGTCTGGATGGAACACTGAAGCTTTCTTT.

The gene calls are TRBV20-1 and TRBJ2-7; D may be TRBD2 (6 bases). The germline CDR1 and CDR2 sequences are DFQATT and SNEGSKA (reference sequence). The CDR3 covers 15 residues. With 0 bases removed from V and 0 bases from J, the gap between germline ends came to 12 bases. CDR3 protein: CSARDCGISSYEQYF. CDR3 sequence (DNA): TGCAGTGCTAGAGATTGCGGGATAAGCTCCTACGAGCAGTACTTC.

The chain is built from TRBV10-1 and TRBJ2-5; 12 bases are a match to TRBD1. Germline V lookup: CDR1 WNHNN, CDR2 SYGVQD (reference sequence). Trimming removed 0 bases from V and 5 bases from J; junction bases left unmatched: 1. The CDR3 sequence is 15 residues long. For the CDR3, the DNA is TGCGCCAGCAGTGAGTCGGGACAGGGGGCTGAGACCCAGTACTTC. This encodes CASSESGQGAETQYF.

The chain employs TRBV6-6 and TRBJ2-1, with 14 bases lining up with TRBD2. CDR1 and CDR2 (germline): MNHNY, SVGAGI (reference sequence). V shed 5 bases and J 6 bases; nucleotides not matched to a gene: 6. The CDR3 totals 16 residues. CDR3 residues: CASSRGLAGGVNEQFF. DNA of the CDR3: TGTGCCAGCAGTCGCGGACTAGCGGGGGGCGTCAATGAGCAGTTCTTC.

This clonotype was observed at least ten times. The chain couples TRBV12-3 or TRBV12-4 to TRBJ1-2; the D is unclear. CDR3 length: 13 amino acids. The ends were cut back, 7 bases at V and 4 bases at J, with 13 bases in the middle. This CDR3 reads CASTPRNSYGYTF. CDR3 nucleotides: TGTGCCAGCACCCCCAGGAATAGCTATGGCTACACCTTC.

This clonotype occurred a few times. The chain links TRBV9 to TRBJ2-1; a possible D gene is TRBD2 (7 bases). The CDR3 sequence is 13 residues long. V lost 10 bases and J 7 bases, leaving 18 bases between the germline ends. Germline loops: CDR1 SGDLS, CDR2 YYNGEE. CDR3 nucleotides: TGTGCCCGTAGGGGGGGGGCGTCGAATGAGCAGTTCTTC. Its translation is CARRGGASNEQFF.

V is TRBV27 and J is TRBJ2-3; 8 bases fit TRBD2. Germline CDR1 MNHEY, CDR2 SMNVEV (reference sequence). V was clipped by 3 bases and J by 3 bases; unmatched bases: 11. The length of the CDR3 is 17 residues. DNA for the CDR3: TGTGCCAGCAGTTTGGAGTACGGGGGGGCCGAAACAGATACGCAGTATTTT. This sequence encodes CASSLEYGGAETDTQYF.

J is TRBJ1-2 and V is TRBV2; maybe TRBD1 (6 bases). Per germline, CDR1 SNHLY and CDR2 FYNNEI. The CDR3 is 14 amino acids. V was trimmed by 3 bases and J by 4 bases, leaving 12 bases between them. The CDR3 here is CASSEIGGSYGYTF. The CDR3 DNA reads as TGTGCCAGCAGTGAGATCGGGGGCTCCTATGGCTACACCTTC.